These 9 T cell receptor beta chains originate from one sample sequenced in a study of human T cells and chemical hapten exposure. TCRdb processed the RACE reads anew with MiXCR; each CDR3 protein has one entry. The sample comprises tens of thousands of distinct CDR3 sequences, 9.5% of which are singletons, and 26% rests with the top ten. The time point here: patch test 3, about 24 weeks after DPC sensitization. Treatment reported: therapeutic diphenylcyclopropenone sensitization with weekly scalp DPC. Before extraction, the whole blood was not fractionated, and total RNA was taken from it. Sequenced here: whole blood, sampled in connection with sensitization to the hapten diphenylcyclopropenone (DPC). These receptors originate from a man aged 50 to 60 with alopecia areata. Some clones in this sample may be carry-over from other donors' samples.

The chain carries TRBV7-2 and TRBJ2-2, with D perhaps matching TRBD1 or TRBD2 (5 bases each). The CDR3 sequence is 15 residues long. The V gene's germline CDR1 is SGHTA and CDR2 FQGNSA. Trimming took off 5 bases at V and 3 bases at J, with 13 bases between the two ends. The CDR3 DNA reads TGTGCCAGCAGCCTTGAGGGGTATCACACCGGGGAGCTGTTTTTT. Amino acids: CASSLEGYHTGELFF.

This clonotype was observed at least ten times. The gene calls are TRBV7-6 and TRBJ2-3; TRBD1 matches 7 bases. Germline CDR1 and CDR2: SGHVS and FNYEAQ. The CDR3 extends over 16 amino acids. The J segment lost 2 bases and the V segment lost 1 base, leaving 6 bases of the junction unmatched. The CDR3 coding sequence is TGTGCCAGCAGCTTAGGAGGGACAGAAGCCACAGATACGCAGTATTTT. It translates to CASSLGGTEATDTQYF.

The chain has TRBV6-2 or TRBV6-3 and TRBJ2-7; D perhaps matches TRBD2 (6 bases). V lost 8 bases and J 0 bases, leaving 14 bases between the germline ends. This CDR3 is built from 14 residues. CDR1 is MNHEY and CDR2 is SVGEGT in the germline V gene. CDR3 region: CASQLSGSSYEQYF. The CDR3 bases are TGTGCCAGCCAGCTTAGCGGAAGCTCCTACGAGCAGTACTTC.

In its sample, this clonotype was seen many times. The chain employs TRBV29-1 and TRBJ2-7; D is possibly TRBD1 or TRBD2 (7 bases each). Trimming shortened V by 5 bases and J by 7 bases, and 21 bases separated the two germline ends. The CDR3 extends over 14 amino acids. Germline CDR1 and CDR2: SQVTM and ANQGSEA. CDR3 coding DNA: TGCAGCGTTCGGCTAGGGACAGCGGGGAGGGAGCAGTACTTC. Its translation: CSVRLGTAGREQYF.

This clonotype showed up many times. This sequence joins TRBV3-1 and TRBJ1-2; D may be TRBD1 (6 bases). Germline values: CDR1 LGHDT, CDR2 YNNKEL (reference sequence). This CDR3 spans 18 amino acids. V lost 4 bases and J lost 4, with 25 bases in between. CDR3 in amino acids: CASSRFVGQGYGGYGYTF. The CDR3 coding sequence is TGTGCCAGCAGCCGATTTGTAGGCCAGGGGTATGGAGGCTATGGCTACACCTTC.

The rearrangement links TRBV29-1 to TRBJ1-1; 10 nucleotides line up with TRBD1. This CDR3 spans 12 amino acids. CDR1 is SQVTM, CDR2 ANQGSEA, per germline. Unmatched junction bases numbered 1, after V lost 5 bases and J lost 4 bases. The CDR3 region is CSVRTGGTEAFF. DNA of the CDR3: TGCAGCGTTAGGACAGGGGGCACTGAAGCTTTCTTT.

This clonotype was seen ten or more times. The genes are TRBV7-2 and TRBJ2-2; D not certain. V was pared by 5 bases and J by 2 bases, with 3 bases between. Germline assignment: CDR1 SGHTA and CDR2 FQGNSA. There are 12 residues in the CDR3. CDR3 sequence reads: CASSVNTGELFF. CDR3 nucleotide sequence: TGTGCCAGCAGCGTCAACACCGGGGAGCTGTTTTTT.

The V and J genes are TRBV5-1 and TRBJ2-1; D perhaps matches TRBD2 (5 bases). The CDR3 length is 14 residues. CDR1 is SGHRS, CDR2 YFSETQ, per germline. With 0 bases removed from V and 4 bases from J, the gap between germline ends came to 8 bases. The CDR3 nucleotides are TGCGCCAGCAGCTTGGACGGGATTTACAATGAGCAGTTCTTC. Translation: CASSLDGIYNEQFF.

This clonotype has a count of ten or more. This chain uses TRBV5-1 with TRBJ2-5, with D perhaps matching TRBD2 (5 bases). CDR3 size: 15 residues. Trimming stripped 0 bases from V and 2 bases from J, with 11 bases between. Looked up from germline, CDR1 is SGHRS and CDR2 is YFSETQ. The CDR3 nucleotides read TGCGCCAGCAGCTTGGCCAAAGCGGTACAAGAGACCCAGTACTTC. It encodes CASSLAKAVQETQYF.